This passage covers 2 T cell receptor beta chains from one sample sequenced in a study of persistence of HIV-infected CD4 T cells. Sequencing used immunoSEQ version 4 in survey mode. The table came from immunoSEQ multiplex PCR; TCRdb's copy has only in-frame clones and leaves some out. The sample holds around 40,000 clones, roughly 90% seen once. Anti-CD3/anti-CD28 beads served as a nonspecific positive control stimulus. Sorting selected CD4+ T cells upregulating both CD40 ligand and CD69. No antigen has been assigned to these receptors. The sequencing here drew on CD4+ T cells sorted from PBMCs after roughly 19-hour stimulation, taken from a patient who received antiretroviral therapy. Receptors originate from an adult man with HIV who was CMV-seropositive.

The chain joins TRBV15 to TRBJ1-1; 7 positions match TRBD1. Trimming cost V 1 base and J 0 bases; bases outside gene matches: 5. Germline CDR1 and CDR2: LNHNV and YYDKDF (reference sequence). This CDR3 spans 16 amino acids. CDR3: CATSRARTGLNTEAFF. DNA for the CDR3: TGTGCCACCAGCAGAGCAAGGACAGGTTTGAACACTGAAGCTTTCTTT.

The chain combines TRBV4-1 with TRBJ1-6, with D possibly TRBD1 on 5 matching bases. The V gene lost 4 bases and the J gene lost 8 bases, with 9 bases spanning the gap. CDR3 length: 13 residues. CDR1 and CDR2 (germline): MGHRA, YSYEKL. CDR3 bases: TGCGCCAGCAGCCCATGGGGGGATTCACCCCTCCACTTT. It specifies CASSPWGDSPLHF.